This T cell receptor beta chain was sequenced during a study of T cells in Graves' hyperthyroidism and ophthalmopathy. Regarding the study as a whole: Blood also carried most thyroid clonotypes expanded above 0.001.

This CDR3 contains 14 residues. CDR1 KGHDR and CDR2 SFDVKD come from the germline V gene. Turning to this clonotype: Its cognate antigen is unknown. It may be a read error: a sequence one base away is much more abundant.

Exclusion of patients followed from uncontrolled infection, other autoimmune disease, pregnancy or lactation. In making diagnoses, clinical symptoms, serum thyroxine and TRAb, thyroid ultrasound and orbital computed tomography were all used. TCR beta CDR3 regions were amplified from RNA. The primer set for the first-round RT-PCR of the TCR CDR3 was HTBI. From the multiplex PCR reads, TCRdb called clonotypes with MiXCR, one entry per CDR3 protein. The table has 690,000 or so distinct CDR3 sequences, around a sixth seen once. Sequences were obtained from blood. The V gene is TRBV24-1, the J gene TRBJ2-1; a possible D gene is TRBD2 (5 bases). This TCR derives from a woman between 50 and 59 years old with Graves' hyperthyroidism that later progressed to Graves' ophthalmopathy. The CDR3 loop reads CATSDLPGVNERFF. In DNA form, the CDR3 reads TGTGCCACCAGTGATTTGCCCGGGGTGAATGAGCGGTTCTTC.